This is a list of T cell receptor beta chains from one sample in a study of blood T cell repertoires in COVID-19. Clones were read by immunoSEQ multiplex PCR, and TCRdb kept only the in-frame ones, dropping some. This table has hundreds of thousands of clones, approximately 80% appearing once. The specimen sequenced was peripheral blood. Every receptor here comes from a woman older than 75 with active or convalescent COVID-19. The CDR3 runs from the conserved cysteine through the conserved F or W. A D gene is named only where the DNA matches it firmly. Size is stated for part of the rows, as once, few or many counts, or as a class when the clone is expanded.

cdr3_aa cdr3_nt d_call cdr3_length v_call clone_size j_call
CASSPLTMNTEAFF TGTGCCAGCAGCCCTCTTACAATGAACACTGAAGCTTTCTTT . 14 TRBV7-9 . TRBJ1-1
CASSLEAGGGQPQHF TGTGCCAGCAGCTTGGAGGCAGGGGGCGGTCAGCCCCAGCATTTT TRBD1 15 TRBV5-5 few TRBJ1-5
CAISELSGKATNEQFF TGTGCCATCAGTGAGTTATCAGGGAAGGCTACCAATGAGCAGTTCTTC . 16 TRBV10-3 few TRBJ2-1
CASSTTHNEKLFF TGTGCCAGCAGTACGACACATAATGAAAAACTGTTTTTT . 13 TRBV6-5 once TRBJ1-4
CASSLEAGLASGEQYF TGTGCCAGCAGCTTAGAGGCGGGACTAGCGTCTGGAGAGCAGTACTTC TRBD2 16 TRBV7-2 . TRBJ2-7
CASRQAGARSGNTIYF TGTGCCAGCAGACAGGCGGGGGCGCGTTCTGGAAACACCATATATTTT . 16 TRBV11-2 . TRBJ1-3
CASSLAGSGGPLGFF TGTGCCAGCAGCTTGGCCGGGAGTGGGGGACCACTCGGGTTCTTC . 15 TRBV5-5 . TRBJ2-1
CASSSTGTPSRGAFF TGTGCCAGCAGCTCCACAGGGACTCCAAGCAGGGGGGCTTTCTTT TRBD1 15 TRBV7-2 . TRBJ1-1
CASNPGPGSYTGELFF TGTGCCAGCAATCCCGGGCCGGGATCCTACACCGGGGAGCTGTTTTTT . 16 TRBV28 . TRBJ2-2
CASSQVGGRGSGANVLTF TGTGCCAGCAGCCAAGTCGGCGGGAGAGGCTCTGGGGCCAACGTCCTGACTTTC TRBD2 18 TRBV4-2 . TRBJ2-6
CASSQASGRPGGTGELFF TGTGCCAGCAGCCAGGCTAGCGGGAGGCCGGGGGGCACCGGGGAGCTGTTTTTT TRBD2 18 TRBV4-2 . TRBJ2-2
CAISEDSYEAFF TGTGCCATCAGTGAGGACAGCTACGAAGCTTTCTTT . 12 TRBV10-3 few TRBJ1-1
CASSSSSGPYNEQFF TGTGCCAGCAGCTCTTCTAGCGGTCCCTACAATGAGCAGTTCTTC TRBD2 15 TRBV9 . TRBJ2-1
CASSLSGGRGNNEQFF TGTGCCAGCAGCTTGAGTGGCGGGAGGGGAAACAATGAGCAGTTCTTC TRBD2 16 TRBV11-1 . TRBJ2-1
CASSVPGTGGAEQYF TGCGCCAGCAGCGTCCCCGGGACAGGGGGCGCCGAGCAGTACTTC TRBD1 15 TRBV5-1 . TRBJ2-7
CASTPGLTRVTEAFF TGTGCCAGCACCCCTGGGTTGACCAGGGTCACTGAAGCTTTCTTT . 15 TRBV7-9 . TRBJ1-1
CASSPIPSLASYTF TGTGCCAGCAGCCCGATACCCTCCCTAGCGAGCTACACCTTC . 14 TRBV6-5 once TRBJ1-2
CAWHPPGQGEQYF TGTGCCTGGCATCCCCCTGGGCAGGGGGAGCAGTACTTC . 13 TRBV30 . TRBJ2-7
CASSLWDNSYEQYF TGTGCCAGCAGTCTATGGGACAATTCCTACGAGCAGTACTTC . 14 TRBV28 . TRBJ2-7
CASSLLPSGANVLTF TGTGCCAGCAGCTTACTCCCCTCTGGGGCCAACGTCCTGACTTTC . 15 TRBV11-2 . TRBJ2-6
CASSWGTGSAYEQYF TGCGCCAGCAGCTGGGGGACAGGGAGCGCCTACGAGCAGTACTTC TRBD1 15 TRBV5-1 . TRBJ2-7
CASGLTLSGLGSYNEQFF TGTGCTAGTGGTTTGACCCTTAGCGGGCTAGGCTCCTACAATGAGCAGTTCTTC TRBD2 18 TRBV12-5 . TRBJ2-1
CASSWGVGAEETQYF TGTGCCAGCAGCTGGGGCGTGGGGGCGGAGGAGACCCAGTACTTC . 15 TRBV7-9 . TRBJ2-5